One sample yielded the 18 T cell receptor beta chains listed below, sequenced in a study of blood T cell repertoires in COVID-19. Clones were sequenced by immunoSEQ multiplex PCR, and TCRdb holds only the in-frame ones, with some missing. The repertoire has under 200,000 clones, more than 75% of them found once; the top ten carry around 0.63%. Sequencing was done on a sample of peripheral blood. Every receptor here comes from a man aged 60 to 69 with COVID-19, enrolled during active disease.

The J gene is TRBJ1-1, the V gene TRBV28; 10 bases agree with TRBD1. This CDR3 region has 13 residues. The germline V gene has CDR1 MDHEN and CDR2 SYDVKM. J was trimmed by 11 bases and V by 11 bases; bases with no gene match: 14. The CDR3 bases are TGTGCCGCAAAAGACAGGGGGCCACTCGGCGCTTTCTTT. Translating gives CAAKDRGPLGAFF.

V and J are TRBV28 and TRBJ1-1; possible D gene TRBD1, 6 bases. From germline, CDR1 is MDHEN and CDR2 SYDVKM. Trimming took off 1 base at V and 0 bases at J, with 15 bases between the two ends. CDR3 length: 17 amino acids. This CDR3 reads CASSLLRISGVNTEAFF. CDR3 coding DNA: TGTGCCAGCAGTTTATTACGAATATCAGGGGTGAACACTGAAGCTTTCTTT.

Here the CDR3 reads CSAKSGGTEAFF. The CDR3 nucleotides are TGCAGCGCCAAATCCGGGGGGACTGAAGCTTTCTTT. The J gene is TRBJ1-1, the V gene TRBV29-1; TRBD1 might be the D (5 bases). CDR1 and CDR2 (germline): SQVTM, ANQGSEA. This CDR3 comprises 12 residues. The V and J ends lost 7 bases and 5 bases respectively, with 14 bases between them.

In its sample, this clone was seen once. The chain employs TRBV9 and TRBJ1-1, with 8 nucleotides matching TRBD1. V shed 4 bases and J 5 bases; nucleotides not matched to a gene: 10. The CDR3 is made up of 15 amino acids. Germline V gene lookup returns CDR1 SGDLS and CDR2 YYNGEE. Here the CDR3 DNA reads TGTGCCAGCAGCCCTCAGGGGGCGCTCGGGACTGAAGCTTTCTTT. Translated, it gives CASSPQGALGTEAFF.

The chain joins TRBV4-1 to TRBJ1-4; possibly TRBD1 for D (5 bases). With 7 bases removed from V and 0 bases from J, the gap between germline ends came to 9 bases. This CDR3 spans 14 amino acids. Germline assignment: CDR1 MGHRA and CDR2 YSYEKL. The CDR3 region has the DNA TGCGCCAGCAAGGACACGGCAACTAATGAAAAACTGTTTTTT. This translates into CASKDTATNEKLFF.

In this sample, this clone turned up a few times. The chain carries TRBV7-2 and TRBJ1-2, with 8 positions matching TRBD1. After removal of 0 bases from V and 6 bases from J, the junction contained 9 bases not matched to a gene. Germline-derived CDR1 and CDR2 are SGHTA and FQGNSA. The CDR3 length is 16 residues. DNA of the CDR3: TGTGCCAGCAGCTTAGCGATCGGGCAGGGGGCCAATGGCTACACCTTC. As protein: CASSLAIGQGANGYTF.

The chain employs TRBV5-1 and TRBJ1-2; TRBD1 aligns across 9 bases. Germline CDR1 is SGHRS and CDR2 is YFSETQ. With V trimmed by 0 bases and J by 4 bases, 7 bases remained unmatched. CDR3 length: 16 amino acids. The CDR3: CASSLGGQGTGYGYTF. CDR3 nucleotides: TGCGCCAGCAGCTTGGGAGGACAGGGGACCGGCTATGGCTACACCTTC.

This chain uses TRBV6-6 with TRBJ2-3; maybe TRBD1 (6 bases). In germline, CDR1 is MNHNY, CDR2 SVGAGI (reference sequence). Trimming shortened V by 0 bases and J by 3 bases, and 13 bases separated the two germline ends. CDR3 length equals 16 residues. CDR3 loop: CASSYSSGTGTDTQYF. The DNA of the CDR3 is TGTGCCAGCAGTTACTCGTCGGGAACAGGGACAGATACGCAGTATTTT.

This chain connects TRBV12-5 to TRBJ2-1; D is possibly TRBD1 (5 bases). The CDR3 covers 13 residues. The V gene's germline CDR1 is LGHNT and CDR2 FRNRAP. V was clipped by 1 base and J by 4 bases, with 5 bases between them. The CDR3 sequence: CASGLAGYNEQFF. The CDR3 region has the DNA TGTGCTAGTGGTTTGGCAGGGTACAATGAGCAGTTCTTC.

The chain employs TRBV4-3 and TRBJ1-5; 8 bases agree with TRBD1. The CDR3 is 16 amino acids. The V gene end was trimmed by 2 bases and the J gene end by 5 bases; junction bases not matched to a gene: 8. The germline CDR1 and CDR2 sequences are LGHNA and YSLEER. The CDR3 reads CASSQNPTGGDQPQHF. DNA for the CDR3: TGCGCCAGCAGCCAAAACCCAACAGGGGGGGATCAGCCCCAGCATTTT.

The rearrangement joins TRBV5-1 to TRBJ2-5; a weak D match, TRBD1 (6 bases). The CDR3 has 14 amino acids. Trimming removed 4 bases from V and 5 bases from J, with 15 bases in between. Germline V gives CDR1 SGHRS, CDR2 YFSETQ. CDR3 coding DNA: TGCGCCAGCAGCCTGGGACAACCCAGGGAGACCCAGTACTTC. Translating gives CASSLGQPRETQYF.

This chain uses TRBV5-4 with TRBJ1-2; no reliable D call. With 2 bases removed from V and 4 bases from J, the gap between germline ends came to 15 bases. CDR1 and CDR2 (germline): SGHNT, YYREEE (reference sequence). The CDR3 has 15 residues. The CDR3 coding sequence is TGTGCCAGCAGCTTTTGGGCGTCACAAAGCTATGGCTACACCTTC. It encodes CASSFWASQSYGYTF.

The genes are TRBV7-8 and TRBJ2-2; D may be TRBD1 (6 bases). The CDR3 is 15 amino acids. Trimming left V 5 bases short and J 2 bases short, with 12 bases between. Germline V gene data show CDR1 as SGHVS and CDR2 as FQNEAQ. CDR3 sequence reads: CASSGQGRNTGELFF. The DNA for the CDR3 is TGTGCCAGCAGCGGGCAGGGGCGAAACACCGGGGAGCTGTTTTTT.

V and J are TRBV19 and TRBJ1-2; 8 bases line up with TRBD1. The CDR3 has 13 residues. Germline V lookup: CDR1 LNHDA, CDR2 SQIVND (reference sequence). Germline trimming cut 5 bases from V and 7 bases from J; bases unmatched to any gene: 6. The CDR3 sequence is CASSPRQGLGYTF. The CDR3 DNA reads as TGTGCCAGTAGTCCTCGACAGGGGCTTGGCTACACCTTC.

The chain combines TRBV12-5 with TRBJ2-2; 8 bases are shared with TRBD1. J gave up 7 bases and V 3 bases, and 10 bases lay outside the gene matches. CDR3 size: 16 residues. The germline V gene has CDR1 LGHNT and CDR2 FRNRAP. The CDR3 loop reads CASGLEQGAYFGELFF. The CDR3 DNA reads TGTGCTAGTGGTTTAGAGCAGGGGGCATATTTCGGGGAGCTGTTTTTT.

This rearrangement joins TRBV4-2 to TRBJ1-1, with a tentative D call TRBD1 (5 bases). Deletions cut 4 bases from V and 5 bases from J, with 11 bases between. The CDR3 sequence is 13 residues long. In germline, CDR1 is LGHNA, CDR2 YNFKEQ. The CDR3, as DNA: TGTGCCAGCAGCCCTCGGGGGGGGACTGAAGCTTTCTTT. Its translation is CASSPRGGTEAFF.

The chain has TRBV5-1 and TRBJ1-1; 7 bases align to TRBD1. V lost 6 bases, J lost 0 bases, and 14 bases stayed unmatched. The CDR3 contains 17 residues. Germline V CDR1 and CDR2: SGHRS, YFSETQ. Written as DNA, the CDR3 is TGCGCCAGCAATCGAGGGACAGCAAAAGACCTGAACACTGAAGCTTTCTTT. It translates to CASNRGTAKDLNTEAFF.

This rearrangement joins TRBV6-2 or TRBV6-3 to TRBJ1-5; D not certain. V shed 6 bases and J shed 4 bases, with 22 bases lying between them. The germline CDR1 and CDR2 sequences are MNHEY and SVGEGT. The CDR3 contains 17 residues. In nucleotides, the CDR3 is TGTGCCAGCAGCCTACAGACAAGTTTTCCCCCTAATCAGCCCCAGCATTTT. Its translation is CASSLQTSFPPNQPQHF.